The present T cell receptor beta chain was sequenced within a study of radiotherapy plus CTLA-4 blockade in lung cancer (dated by TCRdb to the late 2010s). At the level of the whole study: Objective responses occurred in roughly 19% of enrolled patients, and 25% to 40% achieved disease control.

V is pared back by 4 bases and J by 3 bases, with 22 bases lying between the germline termini. Via the germline V gene (reference sequence), CDR1 is SGHNT and CDR2 YYREEE. The CDR3 covers 17 residues, taking in both the cysteine and the phenylalanine. Just the 51-base CDR3 DNA is kept, in frame starting at base 1. The library was made by the immunoSEQ multiplex PCR assay. TCRdb carries this immuneACCESS record with in-frame sequences only. Its versions omit some clonotypes, under half of them owing to an unresolved V gene in the studies checked, with the rest unexplained. This sample is represented by approximately 50,000 clones; approximately 84% of them were singletons. The ten largest clonotypes hold over 6% of the sample. With regard to this clone: Its antigen remains undetermined. Base qualities are not at hand, and no much larger clone is one base apart.

Overall study results and their limits: After treatment with radiotherapy and ipilimumab, TCR clones that originated in tumors expanded in peripheral blood. The strongest predictors of response, as reported, were early dynamic changes in blood T cell clones along with a rise in serum interferon-beta after radiation.

In this study, focal radiation therapy paired with CTLA-4 blockade (ipilimumab) was tested in patients who had chemo-refractory metastatic non-small-cell lung cancer. The TCR sequence derives from a human donor with non-small cell lung cancer whose response to radiotherapy plus ipilimumab could not be evaluated. The source material was peripheral blood, sampled from a patient treated with radiotherapy plus ipilimumab. In this chain, TRBV5-4 is recombined with TRBJ1-2; D gene: possibly TRBD1, on 6 matching bases. The sequence in DNA is TGTGCCAGCAGCCCTTCCCTTCCAGGGGCGTTTGACTATGGCTACACCTTC. This encodes CASSPSLPGAFDYGYTF.